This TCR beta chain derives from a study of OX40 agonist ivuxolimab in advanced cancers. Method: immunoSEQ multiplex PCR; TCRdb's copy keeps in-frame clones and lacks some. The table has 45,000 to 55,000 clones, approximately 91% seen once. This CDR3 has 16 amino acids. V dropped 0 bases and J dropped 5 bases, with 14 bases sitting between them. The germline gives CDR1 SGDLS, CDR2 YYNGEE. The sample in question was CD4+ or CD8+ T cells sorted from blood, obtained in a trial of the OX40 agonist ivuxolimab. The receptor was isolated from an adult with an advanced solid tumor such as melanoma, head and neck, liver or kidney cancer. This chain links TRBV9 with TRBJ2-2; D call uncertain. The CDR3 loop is CASSVVVSMGTGELFF. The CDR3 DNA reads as TGTGCCAGCAGCGTAGTAGTCTCCATGGGGACCGGGGAGCTGTTTTTT.